Listed here are 4 T cell receptor beta chains from one sample, sequenced in a study of technical replicates of blood from several donors. Clones were read by immunoSEQ multiplex PCR, and TCRdb kept only the in-frame ones, dropping some. The profile shows roughly 80,000 clones, about 94% of them singletons. The sample taken for sequencing was T cells isolated from PBMCs. Receptors were obtained from a human donor in good health.

The CDR3 loop reads CASSQFSMGGGHETQYF. The CDR3 nucleotides are TGCGCCAGCAGTCAATTCTCTATGGGGGGAGGGCATGAGACCCAGTACTTC. The chain couples TRBV23-1 to TRBJ2-5, with 7 bases aligning to TRBD2. TRBV23-1 is designated an ORF whose function remains uncertain. J lost 5 bases, V lost 1 base, and 13 bases had no gene match. This CDR3 spans 17 amino acids.

This clone was detected a few times. The chain recombines TRBV10-3 with TRBJ2-1; 10 bases match TRBD2. The length of the CDR3 is 16 residues. The V gene's germline CDR1 is ENHRY and CDR2 SYGVKD. V shed 5 bases and J 3 bases; nucleotides not matched to a gene: 7. The CDR3 sequence is CAISTQREGHYNEQFF. The CDR3 DNA is TGTGCCATCAGTACGCAGCGGGAGGGTCACTACAATGAGCAGTTCTTC.

J is TRBJ1-1 and V is TRBV11-3, with 7 bases identical to TRBD1. CDR1 SGHNT and CDR2 YENEEA come from the germline V gene. The CDR3 has 14 amino acids. V lost 4 bases, J lost 0 bases, and 2 bases stayed unmatched. The CDR3 spells CASSSGQVNTEAFF. Here the CDR3 DNA reads TGTGCCAGCAGCTCTGGACAGGTGAACACTGAAGCTTTCTTT.

The J gene is TRBJ2-5, the V gene TRBV10-3; D might be TRBD1 (5 bases). V dropped 2 bases and J dropped 5 bases, with 9 bases sitting between them. This CDR3 contains 13 residues. Germline CDR1 ENHRY, CDR2 SYGVKD. The CDR3: CAISEKGHETQYF. The CDR3 region has the DNA TGTGCCATCAGTGAGAAGGGGCACGAGACCCAGTACTTC.